This T cell receptor (beta chain) comes out of a study of blood T cell repertoires in COVID-19 (dated by TCRdb to about 2020). General notes on the study: Samples from collaborators originated in the United States, Italy and Spain and spanned both the acute and convalescent phases of COVID-19. Nearly every sample came with metadata listing a de-identified subject ID, COVID-19 status, age in years and sex. Where available, HLA class I and class II types were obtained from metadata supplied by the sample provider rather than from assay-based typing. The material from the prospective study consisted of cDNA or gDNA derived from T cells, B-cell-depleted T cells, or PBMCs. Subjects who had been exposed to COVID-19, were actively infected with it, or had recovered from it provided the deeply sampled blood TCRbeta repertoires that made up the dataset. The samples were drawn from the first 160 participants of the ongoing ImmuneRACE study and from 1,254 subjects provided by 6 global collaborators. The repertoires were made available in a free public database intended to serve as a resource for research on the immune response to SARS-CoV-2. General findings and caveats noted by the study authors: How much clinical and demographic metadata was included differed by source and by participant, and the metadata was provided uncurated.

Each collaborating institution followed its own protocols to collect whole blood in K2EDTA tubes. For TCRbeta analysis, collaborators shipped samples in one of three forms: frozen whole blood, isolated PBMCs, or DNA extracted from either of those sample types. CDR1 SGHRS and CDR2 YFSETQ were looked up in the germline V gene. Measured from the cysteine to the phenylalanine, the CDR3 is 15 residues long. This entry keeps only the CDR3 DNA: 45 bases, framed from base 1. V has 4 bases trimmed and J has 1 base trimmed; junction bases matching no gene number 7. As to this clone: Its specific antigen is unknown. No base qualities exist here, and no much larger clone lies one base off it.

TCRbeta CDR3 regions were amplified from genomic DNA by means of the immunoSEQ Assay, a bias-controlled multiplex PCR. The authors' pipeline ran thus. Within the assay, amplification of reference gene primers was used to estimate how many nucleated cells each sample contained. To quantify the absolute abundance of each unique TCRbeta CDR3 rearrangement, sequence reads were collapsed and filtered. For each sample, productive Simpson clonality was calculated as the square root of Simpson's diversity index over productive rearrangements. What TCRdb holds here is the immuneACCESS table cut down to in-frame rearrangements. Part of the clones is not present; checked against another copy, under half of the missing clones reflect an unresolved V gene, and the others are unexplained. D and trimming come from the DNA, and the V and J calls and clone size come from that table. In this sample the table shows some 200,000 clones, 70% to 90% of which occur a single time. Approximately 4.8% of the sample belongs to the ten largest clones.

The material sequenced was peripheral blood. The sequence derives from a man in his fifties with acute or convalescent COVID-19. The rearrangement combines TRBV5-1 with TRBJ2-7; 8 middle bases align to TRBD1. This receptor carries the CDR3 CASSRDRGGSYEQYF. The DNA reads TGCGCCAGCAGCCGCGACAGGGGAGGATCCTACGAGCAGTACTTC.